A selection of T cell receptor beta chains follows, all from one sample in a study of shared clonotypes between healthy human individuals. TCRdb's copy holds only in-frame clones and misses some; the assay was immunoSEQ multiplex PCR. The sample includes approximately 600,000 clones, about 95% seen only once; the top ten take over 0.1%. The sequencing sample was made of naive CD8+ T cells sorted from blood. The receptors stem from a woman in her twenties or thirties in good health. The CDR3 runs from the conserved cysteine through the conserved F or W. The order of the fields is J gene, V gene, D gene, clone size, CDR3 DNA, CDR3 protein. The D gene is left open where the match is weak. Size values are once, few and many counts, or a class for expanded clones, and some rows have none.

TRBJ1-5 TRBV28 . . TGTGCCAGCAGTACCCACAGGCTATTGTCTCCTAAGAGCAATCAGCCCCAGCATTTT CASSTHRLLSPKSNQPQHF
TRBJ1-1 TRBV27 . few TGTGCCAGCAGTTTTGGTCTGAACACTGAAGCTTTCTTT CASSFGLNTEAFF
TRBJ2-7 TRBV4-2 TRBD2 . TGTGCCAGCAGCCAAGCCGGGACTAGCGGGACTTACGAGCAGTACTTC CASSQAGTSGTYEQYF
TRBJ2-2 TRBV7-9 TRBD1 once TGTGCCAGCAGGGAACAGGGGAGCGGGGAGCTGTTTTTT CASREQGSGELFF
TRBJ2-7 TRBV27 . . TGTGCCAGCAGTTTAACAGGGATGATAACAAGCTCCTACGAGCAGTACTTC CASSLTGMITSSYEQYF
TRBJ2-2 TRBV27 TRBD2 . TGTGCCAGCAGTTTAGTTTTTCCTAGCGGATACACCGGGGAGCTGTTTTTT CASSLVFPSGYTGELFF
TRBJ2-1 TRBV7-9 TRBD1 . TGTGCCAGCAGCTCGGACAGGAGACAGTACAATGAGCAGTTCTTC CASSSDRRQYNEQFF
TRBJ2-7 TRBV28 TRBD2 . TGTGCCAGCAGTTTAAAGAGGTCTAGCGGTTTCTACGAGCAGTACTTC CASSLKRSSGFYEQYF
TRBJ1-1 TRBV25-1 . . TGTGCCAGCACCTCAGTGAACACTGAAGCTTTCTTT CASTSVNTEAFF
TRBJ2-7 TRBV11-2 . . TGTGCCAGCAGCCCGGCTAGCTACGAGCAGTACTTC CASSPASYEQYF
TRBJ2-4 TRBV15 . once TGTGCCACCAGCAAGAACAGGGAGCTTGTAGCCAAAAACATTCAGTACTTC CATSKNRELVAKNIQYF
TRBJ1-1 TRBV5-1 . . TGCGCCAGCAGCTTGGCTGGAAGGGGGACTGAAGCTTTCTTT CASSLAGRGTEAFF
TRBJ2-7 TRBV27 . . TGTGCCAGCAGTTTGACCCCCCCCCAAGCGAGATGGCACGAGCAGTACTTC CASSLTPPQARWHEQYF
TRBJ2-3 TRBV5-1 . . TGCGCCAGCAGCTTGGAGGCAGATACGCAGTATTTT CASSLEADTQYF
TRBJ2-7 TRBV10-1 . . TGCGCCAGCCGGGGGCAGGTTTTCTGCGAGCAGTACTTC CASRGQVFCEQYF
TRBJ2-7 TRBV27 . . TGTGCCAGCAGTTTATCGGCCCCCCCAGACGGCGAGCAGTACTTC CASSLSAPPDGEQYF
TRBJ2-2 TRBV7-6 TRBD2 . TGTGCCAGCAGCACCGCTAGCGGGAGGGCCCCCGGGGAGCTGTTTTTT CASSTASGRAPGELFF
TRBJ1-2 TRBV29-1 . . TGCAGCGTTGAAGAGGTACAAGCCGTGGACTATGGCTACACCTTC CSVEEVQAVDYGYTF
TRBJ2-1 TRBV27 . . TGTGCCAGCAGTTTACCTCCGGGACCGACGTACAATGAGCAGTTCTTC CASSLPPGPTYNEQFF
TRBJ2-1 TRBV4-2 . . TGTGCCAGCAGCCAAGAACTTGGGCCCAGCTCCTACAATGAGCAGTTCTTC CASSQELGPSSYNEQFF
TRBJ2-2 TRBV19 . . TGTGCCAGTAGCCGGGCTGCAGACAACACCGGGGAGCTGTTTTTT CASSRAADNTGELFF
TRBJ2-7 TRBV7-2 TRBD1 . TGTGCCAGCAGCTTAGCACGCCGGGACAGGGGCCTCGAGCAGTACTTC CASSLARRDRGLEQYF
TRBJ2-7 TRBV28 TRBD2 . TGTGCCAGCAGTTTTGGTAGCGGGAAGGACGAGCAGTACTTC CASSFGSGKDEQYF
TRBJ2-4 TRBV11-3 TRBD1 . TGTGCCAGCAGCCCGGGACAGTCGACCGTCAAAAACATTCAGTACTTC CASSPGQSTVKNIQYF
TRBJ2-7 TRBV9 . . TGTGCCAGCAGCGTAGAGTCATCCTACGAGCAGTACTTC CASSVESSYEQYF
TRBJ2-7 TRBV27 TRBD2 . TGTGCCAGCAGTTCGGGACTAGCACCCTACGAGCAGTACTTC CASSSGLAPYEQYF
TRBJ1-1 TRBV5-5 . . TGTGCCAGCAGCTTAGAGGACACTGAAGCTTTCTTT CASSLEDTEAFF
TRBJ2-1 TRBV28 . . TGTGCCAGCAGTTTAGGCCTAGGCACATCCGTTGAGCAGTTCTTC CASSLGLGTSVEQFF
TRBJ2-7 TRBV7-2 TRBD2 . TGTGCCAGCAGCTTCGGGGGACTAGCGGCGTCCTACGAGCAGTACTTC CASSFGGLAASYEQYF
TRBJ1-6 TRBV2 . . TGTGCCAGCGGTTCACCCCTCCACTTT CASGSPLHF
TRBJ2-3 TRBV9 . . TGTGCCAGCAGCGTAAGCACCGGGGTGAGCACAGATACGCAGTATTTT CASSVSTGVSTDTQYF
TRBJ1-1 TRBV6-1 . . TGTGCCAGCAGGCGCTCGGTACAGGGAGATAAACTAGCTTTCTTT CASRRSVQGDKLAFF
TRBJ2-1 TRBV5-6 TRBD2 . TGTGCCAGCAGCTTGACTAGCGGGAGATACAATGAGCAGTTCTTC CASSLTSGRYNEQFF
TRBJ2-1 TRBV9 TRBD2 . TGTGCCAGCAGCGACTCCCTTGAAGCGGGAGCCGGCTATGAGCAGTTCTTC CASSDSLEAGAGYEQFF
TRBJ2-7 TRBV10-3 TRBD1 . TGTGCCATCGGGACAGGGAACTACGAGCAGTACTTC CAIGTGNYEQYF
TRBJ2-7 TRBV4-1 . . TGCGCCAGCAGCTCCGCCCTCGTGTACGAGCAGTACTTC CASSSALVYEQYF
TRBJ1-3 TRBV27 . . TGTGCCAGCAGTCCTCTTGGGCTGGACACCATATATTTT CASSPLGLDTIYF
TRBJ1-2 TRBV11-2 . . TGTGCCAGCAGCTTGGTTGGAGACTATGGCTACACCTTC CASSLVGDYGYTF
TRBJ2-7 TRBV5-1 TRBD1 once TGCGCCAGCAGCCCGGGACAGGGGAAATCCTACGAGCAGTACTTC CASSPGQGKSYEQYF
TRBJ2-5 TRBV18 . . TGTGCCAGCTCACCCCGGGACATCCTCGGAGAGACCCAGTACTTC CASSPRDILGETQYF
TRBJ2-3 TRBV4-1 TRBD2 . TGCGCCAGCAGCCAAGTTGACACTAGCGCAGATACGCAGTATTTT CASSQVDTSADTQYF
TRBJ1-2 TRBV28 . once TGTGCCAGCAGTTACCGGGTCTCCTATGGCTACACCTTC CASSYRVSYGYTF
TRBJ2-5 TRBV4-1 . . TGCGCCAGCAGCCCAAGATGGGGCCAAGAGACCCAGTACTTC CASSPRWGQETQYF
TRBJ2-7 TRBV4-1 . . TGCGCCAGCAGCTTAAGAGCGGGCTACTACGAGCAGTACTTC CASSLRAGYYEQYF